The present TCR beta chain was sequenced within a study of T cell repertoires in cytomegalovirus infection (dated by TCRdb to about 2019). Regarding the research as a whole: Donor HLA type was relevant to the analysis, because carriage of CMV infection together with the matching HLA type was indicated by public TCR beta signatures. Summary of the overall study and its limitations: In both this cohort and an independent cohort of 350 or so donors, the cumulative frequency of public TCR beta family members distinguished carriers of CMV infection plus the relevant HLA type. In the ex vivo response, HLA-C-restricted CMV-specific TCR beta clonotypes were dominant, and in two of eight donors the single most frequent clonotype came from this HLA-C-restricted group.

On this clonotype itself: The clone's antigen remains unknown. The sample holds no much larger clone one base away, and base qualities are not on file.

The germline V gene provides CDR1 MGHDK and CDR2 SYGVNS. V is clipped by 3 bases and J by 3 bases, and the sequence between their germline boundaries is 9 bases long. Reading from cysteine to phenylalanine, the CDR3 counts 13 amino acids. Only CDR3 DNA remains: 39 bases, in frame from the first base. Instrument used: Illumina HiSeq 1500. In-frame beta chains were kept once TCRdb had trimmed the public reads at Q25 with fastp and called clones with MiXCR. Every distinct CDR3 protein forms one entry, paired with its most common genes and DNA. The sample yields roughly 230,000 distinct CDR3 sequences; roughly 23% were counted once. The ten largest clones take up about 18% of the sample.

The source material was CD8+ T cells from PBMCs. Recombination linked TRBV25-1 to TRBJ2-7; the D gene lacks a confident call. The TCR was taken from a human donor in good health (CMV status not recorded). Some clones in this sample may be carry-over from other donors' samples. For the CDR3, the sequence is CASSDWFLYEQYF. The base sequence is TGTGCCAGCAGTGACTGGTTCCTCTACGAGCAGTACTTC.